Presented here are 3 T cell receptor beta chains from one specimen sequenced in a study of shared clonotypes between healthy human individuals. Terminally differentiated effector memory CD45RA+ cells were excluded from the naive CD8 cells, which were CD45RO-negative and positively selected for CCR7. Clones were sequenced by immunoSEQ multiplex PCR, and TCRdb holds only the in-frame ones, with some missing. Of some 2,100,000 clones listed, about 93% are singletons. The sample taken for sequencing was naive CD8+ T cells from PBMCs. The receptors here all came from a man between 18 and 29 years old in good health. Some clones in this sample may be carry-over from other donors' samples.

The rearrangement joins TRBV4-1 to TRBJ2-5, with TRBD2 as a possible D gene (6 bases). CDR3 length: 15 amino acids. In germline, CDR1 is MGHRA, CDR2 YSYEKL. V lost 3 bases and J 14 bases, leaving 25 bases between the germline ends. CDR3 in amino acids: CASSHEHGGPFPEYF. Written as DNA, the CDR3 is TGCGCCAGCAGCCATGAGCACGGGGGACCCTTCCCTGAATACTTC.

Only one count was recorded for this clone. DNA of the CDR3: TGTGCCAGCAGGGGGAAGGGGATCACTAACTATGGCTACACCTTC. It is translated as CASRGKGITNYGYTF. The rearrangement links TRBV6-1 to TRBJ1-2; a weak D match, TRBD1 (5 bases). CDR3 length: 15 amino acids. Germline-derived CDR1 and CDR2 are MNHNS and SASEGT. Trimming took 6 bases from V and 0 from J, leaving 14 bases between them.

This clone was seen just once. The chain combines TRBV15 with TRBJ2-6; 7 nucleotides match TRBD1. The V and J ends lost 1 base and 0 bases, in that order; junction bases with no gene match: 6. Germline V gene lookup returns CDR1 LNHNV and CDR2 YYDKDF (reference sequence). CDR3 length: 18 residues. The CDR3 sequence: CATSRVGGYLSGANVLTF. The CDR3 DNA reads TGTGCCACCAGCAGAGTAGGGGGCTACCTCTCTGGGGCCAACGTCCTGACTTTC.